These T cell receptor beta chains were read from a single sample in a study of cytomegalovirus exposure and HLA in healthy donors. Here immunoSEQ multiplex PCR was the method, and the copy in TCRdb shows in-frame clones only, minus some. This sample has approximately 150,000 clones, with approximately 75% found just once. Sample: PBMCs. These TCRs come from a man aged 25-40 years in good health and CMV-seropositive. The CDR3 runs from the conserved cysteine through the conserved F or W. Fields, in order: D gene, J gene, V gene, CDR3 length, clone size, CDR3 DNA, CDR3 protein. The D gene is left open where the match is weak. The listing skips clone size in some rows; elsewhere it reads once, few, many or a size class.

NA | TRBJ1-4 | TRBV2 | 14 | many | TGTGCCAGCAGAAGAGGAGCAACTAATGAAAAACTGTTTTTT | CASRRGATNEKLFF
NA | TRBJ2-7 | TRBV27 | 15 | NA | TGTGCCAGCAGTTCCCTCCCCACAAACTCCTACGAGCAGTACTTC | CASSSLPTNSYEQYF
TRBD2 | TRBJ2-7 | TRBV4-1 | 14 | NA | TGCGCCAGCAGCCCCGGAGCGGGGGCCTATGAGCAGTACTTC | CASSPGAGAYEQYF
TRBD2 | TRBJ2-5 | TRBV12-5 | 16 | NA | TGTGCTAGTGGTTTAGGACTAGCGGGGGTTCAAGAGACCCAGTACTTC | CASGLGLAGVQETQYF
NA | TRBJ1-5 | TRBV7-2 | 16 | NA | TGTGCCAGCAGCTTATCAGGGGCAGGGAGCAATCAGCCCCAGCATTTT | CASSLSGAGSNQPQHF
TRBD2 | TRBJ2-3 | TRBV7-9 | 18 | NA | TGTGCCAGCAGCTCGACTAGCGGGGGGCGATATAGCACAGATACGCAGTATTTT | CASSSTSGGRYSTDTQYF
NA | TRBJ1-5 | TRBV23-1 | 18 | once | TGCGCCAGCAGTCAATCGTTGCGTAGGGGCGATGGCAATCAGCCCCAGCATTTT | CASSQSLRRGDGNQPQHF
NA | TRBJ1-1 | TRBV4-2 | 12 | NA | TGTGCCAGCAGCCAGACCGGGACTGAAGCTTTCTTT | CASSQTGTEAFF
NA | TRBJ2-2 | TRBV6-5 | 14 | NA | TGTGCCAGCAGTTACTCCTTCGGGTCCGGGGAGCTGTTTTTT | CASSYSFGSGELFF
TRBD2 | TRBJ2-7 | TRBV18 | 16 | NA | TGTGCCAGCTCACCACCCGGAACTAGCGGGGCCTACGAGCAGTACTTC | CASSPPGTSGAYEQYF
NA | TRBJ1-6 | TRBV7-9 | 15 | few | TGTGCCACATCCGGGGCCGGGGGACGGAATTCACCCCTCCACTTT | CATSGAGGRNSPLHF
NA | TRBJ1-6 | TRBV6-5 | 14 | NA | TGTGCCAGCAGTTCGACAGGCCATAATTCACCCCTCCACTTT | CASSSTGHNSPLHF
NA | TRBJ1-3 | TRBV15 | 14 | NA | TGTGCCACCAGCAGAGACAGGATCGGAAACACCATATATTTT | CATSRDRIGNTIYF
NA | TRBJ1-6 | TRBV14 | 13 | few | TGTGCCAGCAGCCTAACAGGGCATTCACCCCTCCACTTT | CASSLTGHSPLHF
TRBD2 | TRBJ2-5 | TRBV4-1 | 15 | NA | TGCGCCAGCAGCCTGAGCGGGGGGTTTCCTGAGACCCAGTACTTC | CASSLSGGFPETQYF
NA | TRBJ2-1 | TRBV19 | 13 | NA | TGTGCCAGTAGTACCTATTCCTACAATGAGCAGTTCTTC | CASSTYSYNEQFF
TRBD2 | TRBJ2-5 | TRBV7-6 | 15 | NA | TGTGCCAGCGGACCTAGCGGGGGGGTTCCGGAGACCCAGTACTTC | CASGPSGGVPETQYF
NA | TRBJ1-4 | TRBV25-1 | 14 | NA | TGTGCCAGCAGTGAATACCGGGGGGGTGAAAAACTGTTTTTT | CASSEYRGGEKLFF
NA | TRBJ1-6 | TRBV7-9 | 16 | NA | TGTGCCAGCAGCTCCGACGGGGTATCCTATAATTCACCCCTCCACTTT | CASSSDGVSYNSPLHF
NA | TRBJ2-5 | TRBV11-1 | 14 | NA | TGTGCCAGCAGCTTAAGGGGGGGCGCGGAGACCCAGTACTTC | CASSLRGGAETQYF
NA | TRBJ1-6 | TRBV10-3 | 14 | NA | TGTGCCATCAGTGATAGGAGGGCTTACGCACCCCTCCACTTT | CAISDRRAYAPLHF
NA | TRBJ1-4 | TRBV12-5 | 14 | NA | TGTGCTAGTGGTCCCGGGGGAACTAATGAAAAACTGTTTTTT | CASGPGGTNEKLFF
NA | TRBJ1-3 | TRBV9 | 15 | NA | TGTGCCAGCAGCCCTGACATTACTTCTGGAAACACCATATATTTT | CASSPDITSGNTIYF
TRBD2 | TRBJ2-3 | TRBV7-9 | 18 | NA | TGTGCCAGCAGCTTCACTCCCGGGACTAGCTGGGGGGCAGATACGCAGTATTTT | CASSFTPGTSWGADTQYF
NA | TRBJ2-5 | TRBV5-6 | 19 | NA | TGTGCCAGCAGCTCTGTCCGATCTAGGGGGGGTTGGCAACAAGAGACCCAGTACTTC | CASSSVRSRGGWQQETQYF
TRBD1 | TRBJ2-7 | TRBV6-1 | 14 | few | TGTGCCAGCAGTCCGGGACAGGGTCCACACGAGCAGTACTTC | CASSPGQGPHEQYF
TRBD2 | TRBJ2-1 | TRBV11-2 | 16 | few | TGTGCCAGCAGCCGGACTAGCGGGGGGTCCTACAATGAGCAGTTCTTC | CASSRTSGGSYNEQFF
TRBD1 | TRBJ2-7 | TRBV29-1 | 11 | NA | TGCAGCGTGAGACAGGGTCACGAGCAGTACTTC | CSVRQGHEQYF
NA | TRBJ1-6 | TRBV5-4 | 13 | few | TGTGCCAGCAGCTTGGAACCGGATTCACCCCTCCACTTT | CASSLEPDSPLHF
TRBD1 | TRBJ2-5 | TRBV12-5 | 14 | NA | TGTGCTAGTGGCCCTCGGACAGGGGTAGAGACCCAGTACTTC | CASGPRTGVETQYF
TRBD1 | TRBJ2-5 | TRBV5-1 | 13 | NA | TGCGCCAGCAGTAAGGACAGGGAAGAGACCCAGTACTTC | CASSKDREETQYF
NA | TRBJ2-1 | TRBV19 | 15 | NA | TGTGCCAGTAGTATCGTTTGGGTAGGGGGTAATGAGCAGTTCTTC | CASSIVWVGGNEQFF
TRBD2 | TRBJ2-3 | TRBV11-2 | 15 | NA | TGTGCCAGCAGCTTAAGCGGGGCTAGCACAGATACGCAGTATTTT | CASSLSGASTDTQYF
TRBD1 | TRBJ2-7 | TRBV7-2 | 15 | NA | TGTGCCAGCAGCCTCCGGGACAGGGGGGCCTACGAGCAGTACTTC | CASSLRDRGAYEQYF
TRBD2 | TRBJ2-7 | TRBV6-6 | 12 | once | TGTGCCAGCAGTCCGCGGGGGTCCGAGCAGTACTTC | CASSPRGSEQYF
TRBD1 | TRBJ1-5 | TRBV27 | 16 | NA | TGTGCCAGCAGTCCCTGGACAGGGGGTCGCAATCAGCCCCAGCATTTT | CASSPWTGGRNQPQHF
TRBD1 | TRBJ2-1 | TRBV28 | 15 | NA | TGTGCCAGCAGTTTTAGGACAGGGGTATCCAATGAGCAGTTCTTC | CASSFRTGVSNEQFF
TRBD1 | TRBJ2-5 | TRBV5-1 | 16 | NA | TGCGCCAGCAGAAACTCCCTCCGGGACAGCCAAGAGACCCAGTACTTC | CASRNSLRDSQETQYF
TRBD2 | TRBJ2-3 | TRBV4-1 | 14 | NA | TGCGCCAGCAGCCCCACTCCCGAAGGACTAGCGAGTGACTTT | CASSPTPEGLASDF
NA | TRBJ2-7 | TRBV28 | 14 | NA | TGTGCCAGCAGCCCCTTCCCAGTATCCTACGAGCAGTACTTC | CASSPFPVSYEQYF
TRBD2 | TRBJ2-7 | TRBV2 | 15 | NA | TGTGCCAGCAGTGTGACTAGCGGGGGCCCCTACGAGCAGTACTTC | CASSVTSGGPYEQYF
NA | TRBJ2-7 | TRBV7-9 | 12 | NA | TGTGCCAGCAGCTGGGGCCCTTGGGAGCAGTACTTC | CASSWGPWEQYF
NA | TRBJ2-7 | TRBV5-4 | 15 | few | TGTGCCAGCAGCGACAGACAGGTAGGCTCCTACGAGCAGTACTTC | CASSDRQVGSYEQYF
TRBD2 | TRBJ2-3 | TRBV5-4 | 14 | NA | TGTGCCAGCAGCGAAGGACTAGCGTCGGATACGCAGTATTTT | CASSEGLASDTQYF
NA | TRBJ1-1 | TRBV9 | 14 | NA | TGTGCCAGCAGCGTAGCGCCGGGTATCTCTGAAGCTTTCTTT | CASSVAPGISEAFF
TRBD1 | TRBJ1-5 | TRBV5-1 | 14 | NA | TGCGCCAGCAGCCCGGACAGGGGGCATCAGCCCCAGCATTTT | CASSPDRGHQPQHF
NA | TRBJ2-3 | TRBV25-1 | 11 | NA | TGTGCCAGCACCCCGGGGGATACGCAGTATTTT | CASTPGDTQYF
TRBD2 | TRBJ2-5 | TRBV5-4 | 16 | few | TGTGCCAGCAGCTGGAGGACGGGAGGGCCCCAAGAGACCCAGTACTTC | CASSWRTGGPQETQYF
TRBD2 | TRBJ2-1 | TRBV9 | 15 | few | TGTGCCAGCAGCGCCGGCGGACTAGGCCGCAATGAGCAGTTCTTC | CASSAGGLGRNEQFF
NA | TRBJ1-1 | TRBV2 | 15 | once | TGTGCCAGCTCCTCCGCGGCAGGGATGGACACTGAAGCTTTCTTT | CASSSAAGMDTEAFF
NA | TRBJ1-2 | TRBV4-1 | 17 | few | TGCGCCAGCAGCCAAAATCCGTCCGATTCAGGGTTAGAGGGCTACACCTTC | CASSQNPSDSGLEGYTF
NA | TRBJ1-3 | TRBV2 | 16 | NA | TGTGCCAGCAGTGAAGCGCGGGGAGGTCCTGGAAACACCATATATTTT | CASSEARGGPGNTIYF
TRBD1 | TRBJ2-1 | TRBV11-3 | 13 | NA | TGTGCCAGCAAGGGACAGGGATTTAATGAGCAGTTCTTC | CASKGQGFNEQFF
TRBD2 | TRBJ2-1 | TRBV27 | 18 | NA | TGTGCCAGCAACCCCAGGACTAGCGGGCTAAGCTCCTACAATGAGCAGTTCTTC | CASNPRTSGLSSYNEQFF
TRBD1 | TRBJ1-1 | TRBV7-2 | 15 | NA | TGTGCCAGCAGCCTCCAACAGGGGGCCTACACTGAAGCTTTCTTT | CASSLQQGAYTEAFF
NA | TRBJ2-1 | TRBV1 | 16 | once | TGCACCAGCAGCCCAAAACAGGGGATAAAGTACAATGAGCAGTTCTTC | CTSSPKQGIKYNEQFF
NA | TRBJ2-5 | TRBV28 | 16 | once | TGTGCCAGCAGTTTAGTCCCTCGGGGTGGTGGAGAGACCCAGTACTTC | CASSLVPRGGGETQYF
TRBD2 | TRBJ2-5 | TRBV5-4 | 16 | once | TGTGCCAGCAGCTTGGTCGGCGGGGGGATCCAAGAGACCCAGTACTTC | CASSLVGGGIQETQYF
TRBD2 | TRBJ2-3 | TRBV5-1 | 15 | NA | TGCGCCAGCAGCTTGGAGCGGGGGGGCACAGATACGCAGTATTTT | CASSLERGGTDTQYF
NA | TRBJ1-2 | TRBV10-3 | 11 | NA | TGTGCCATTAGGACACTCTATGGCTACACCTTC | CAIRTLYGYTF